The rows below give T cell receptor beta chains drawn from one sample of a study of cytomegalovirus exposure and HLA in healthy donors. TCRdb's copy holds only in-frame clones and misses some; the assay was immunoSEQ multiplex PCR. The profile shows about 73,000 clones, 85% to 90% of them singletons. The sample consisted of PBMCs. Receptor source: a young woman in good health and CMV-seropositive. CDR3s include the opening cysteine and the closing phenylalanine or tryptophan. The order of the fields is clone size, D gene, V gene, J gene, CDR3 DNA, CDR3 protein. A D gene is named only where the DNA matches it firmly. Some rows have no size entry. The others give once, few or many, or a class for an expanded clone.

>NA|NA|TRBV28|TRBJ2-7
TGTGCCAGCAGTTTATATGCAGGGGGGATGAACGAGCAGTACTTC
CASSLYAGGMNEQYF
>NA|NA|TRBV7-2|TRBJ2-3
TGTGCCAGCAGCTTAGCCCGGGTAGCAGATACGCAGTATTTT
CASSLARVADTQYF
>NA|NA|TRBV21-1|TRBJ2-4
TGTGCCAGCAGCCCTGCGAGCACCAATCTAGCCAAAAACATTCAGTACTTC
CASSPASTNLAKNIQYF
>NA|NA|TRBV6-1|TRBJ1-1
TGTGCCAGCAGAGAGGGACACTCCATGAACACTGAAGCTTTCTTT
CASREGHSMNTEAFF
>NA|TRBD1|TRBV4-1|TRBJ2-7
TGCGCCAGCAGCCAAGAGACTAACAGGGGGACGGGTTTTTACGAGCAGTACTTC
CASSQETNRGTGFYEQYF
>NA|NA|TRBV10-3|TRBJ2-1
TGTGCCATCAGTGAGTTCGCGACACTCTACAATGAGCAGTTCTTC
CAISEFATLYNEQFF
>NA|NA|TRBV6-5|TRBJ2-1
TGTGCCAGCGGCCACACGCGGACAGAGCAGTTCTTC
CASGHTRTEQFF
>NA|TRBD1|TRBV27|TRBJ1-4
TGTGCCAGCAGTCGGACAGGGTGGGAAAAACTGTTTTTT
CASSRTGWEKLFF
>NA|NA|TRBV7-9|TRBJ1-6
TGTGCCAGCAGCCCGAGGACAGTACTCAATTCACCCCTCCACTTT
CASSPRTVLNSPLHF
>NA|TRBD2|TRBV19|TRBJ2-7
TGTGCCAGTAGTATCGTCGGGCGCACGCAGGGAGGGACCTACGAGCAGTACTTC
CASSIVGRTQGGTYEQYF
>NA|TRBD2|TRBV19|TRBJ2-1
TGTGCCAGTAGGACCTCGAGCGGGAGAATCAACAATGAGCAGTTCTTC
CASRTSSGRINNEQFF
>NA|TRBD1|TRBV7-2|TRBJ2-1
TGTGCCAGCAGCTTATGGACAGGGGTGTATGAGCAGTTCTTC
CASSLWTGVYEQFF
>NA|TRBD2|TRBV11-1|TRBJ2-7
TGTGCCAGCAGCTTTGGCGGGGGGGTCTACGAGCAGTACTTC
CASSFGGGVYEQYF
>NA|TRBD1|TRBV6-6|TRBJ2-7
TGTGCCAGCAGCAACCAAAACAGGGGGGACGAGCAGTACTTC
CASSNQNRGDEQYF
>NA|NA|TRBV27|TRBJ1-3
TGTGCCAGCAGCCCTGGTAGTGCTGGAAACACCATATATTTT
CASSPGSAGNTIYF
>NA|NA|TRBV7-2|TRBJ1-4
TGTGCCAGCAGCTCAGGACGGGGAAAACTGTTTTTT
CASSSGRGKLFF
>NA|NA|TRBV5-6|TRBJ2-3
TGTGCCAGCAGCACCACAGGGTCCCGGGCCGGCACAGATACGCAGTATTTT
CASSTTGSRAGTDTQYF
>NA|NA|TRBV7-8|TRBJ2-2
TGTGCCAGCAGCTTAGCTTACAGGGTCGGTTCCGGGGAGCTGTTTTTT
CASSLAYRVGSGELFF
>few|NA|TRBV11-2|TRBJ1-5
TGTGCCAGCAGCTTAGATCTAGGTGCGGAGCCCCAGCATTTT
CASSLDLGAEPQHF
>NA|TRBD1|TRBV4-2|TRBJ1-1
TGTGCCAGCAGCCAAGGGACAGGTTTAATGAACACTGAAGCTTTCTTT
CASSQGTGLMNTEAFF
>NA|NA|TRBV6-5|TRBJ2-1
TGTGCCAGCAGTACGACTTCCTACAATGAGCAGTTCTTC
CASSTTSYNEQFF
>few|TRBD1|TRBV5-6|TRBJ2-1
TGTGCCAGCAGCCCCGGACAGGGAGGGCAGTTCTTC
CASSPGQGGQFF
>NA|TRBD2|TRBV5-1|TRBJ2-3
TGCGCCAGCAGCACCACTAGCGGGGGGACAACTCCTTTCGATACGCAGTATTTT
CASSTTSGGTTPFDTQYF
>NA|NA|TRBV30|TRBJ1-5
TGTGCCTGGAGTGTAATACAGGGCGGTCAGCCCCAGCATTTT
CAWSVIQGGQPQHF
>NA|TRBD1|TRBV5-6|TRBJ2-1
TGTGCCAGCAGCTTGGTGACAGGGACCTACAATGAGCAGTTCTTC
CASSLVTGTYNEQFF
>NA|TRBD1|TRBV7-2|TRBJ1-1
TGTGCCAGCAGCTCCTCCCGGGACAGGAGCACTGAAGCTTTCTTT
CASSSSRDRSTEAFF
>NA|NA|TRBV30|TRBJ1-5
TGTGCCTGGAGTCTGGGGGCATCTCAGCCCCAGCATTTT
CAWSLGASQPQHF
>NA|TRBD2|TRBV6-4|TRBJ2-3
TGTGCCAGCAGAACTAGCGGGACCACAGATACGCAGTATTTT
CASRTSGTTDTQYF
>NA|TRBD1|TRBV9|TRBJ2-2
TGTGCCAGCAGCGCAAACCGGGACAGGGCGAACACCGGGGAGCTGTTTTTT
CASSANRDRANTGELFF
>NA|TRBD2|TRBV6-5|TRBJ2-7
TGTGCCAGCAGTAAAGGACTAGGTGGGGTATACGAGCAGTACTTC
CASSKGLGGVYEQYF
>NA|TRBD1|TRBV7-9|TRBJ2-5
TGTGCCAGCAGCCCTCGGATGGACAGGGACCAGGTAGCCCAGTACTTC
CASSPRMDRDQVAQYF
>NA|NA|TRBV19|TRBJ2-1
TGTGCCAGTAGTATCCGGACAGCCTCAAATGAGCAGTTCTTC
CASSIRTASNEQFF
>NA|TRBD1|TRBV6-1|TRBJ2-1
TGTGCCAGCAGTGAAGCGCGTCGGGCGGGGGACAGGGGATACAATGAGCAGTTCTTC
CASSEARRAGDRGYNEQFF
>NA|NA|TRBV9|TRBJ2-7
TGTGCCAGCAGCGTAGAAGGCAGGGCCTACGAGCAGTACTTC
CASSVEGRAYEQYF
>NA|TRBD2|TRBV7-2|TRBJ2-5
TGTGCCAGCAGCCTGGGACTAGCGGGGGGCGGGGTGACCCAGTACTTC
CASSLGLAGGGVTQYF
>NA|NA|TRBV13|TRBJ1-2
TGTGCCAGCAGCCCGCGACCGACAGAGGGCTACACCTTC
CASSPRPTEGYTF
>NA|TRBD2|TRBV7-9|TRBJ2-7
TGTGCCAGCAGCTCTTGGGGGGCTAGCGGGAGTCACGAGCAGTACTTC
CASSSWGASGSHEQYF
>NA|NA|TRBV5-1|TRBJ2-3
TGCGCCAGCAGCTTGGGTTCTAGCTCAGATACGCAGTATTTT
CASSLGSSSDTQYF
>NA|TRBD2|TRBV4-1|TRBJ2-1
TGCGCCAGCAGCCAAGCAGGAGGACTAGCGGGGGGGCGATCCTACAATGAGCAGTTCTTC
CASSQAGGLAGGRSYNEQFF
>NA|NA|TRBV7-9|TRBJ2-3
TGTGCCAGCAGCTCGCCCCTAGGGGCAGATACGCAGTATTTT
CASSSPLGADTQYF
>NA|NA|TRBV5-6|TRBJ2-5
TGTGCCAGCAGGTACTCTACCGGGGGTCTAGCAGAGACCCAGTACTTC
CASRYSTGGLAETQYF
>NA|NA|TRBV6-5|TRBJ2-7
TGTGCCAGCAGTTTCGACTATTCCTACGAGCAGTACTTC
CASSFDYSYEQYF
>NA|NA|TRBV5-6|TRBJ2-7
TGTGCCAGCAGCTTGACAGGGCTCGAGCAGTACTTC
CASSLTGLEQYF
>NA|NA|TRBV19|TRBJ1-2
TGTGCCAGTAGTCCTCAACAGGGTAGCGGCTACACCTTC
CASSPQQGSGYTF
>NA|NA|TRBV5-1|TRBJ1-5
TGCGCCAGCAGCTTGTGGGGAGCCGGCAATCAGCCCCAGCATTTT
CASSLWGAGNQPQHF
>NA|TRBD2|TRBV9|TRBJ2-1
TGTGCCAGCAGCGCAAGCGGGGGAAGCTCCTACAATGAGCAGTTCTTC
CASSASGGSSYNEQFF
>NA|TRBD1|TRBV9|TRBJ2-3
TGTGCCAGCAGCGAGAGACAGGGGAGCGAGGGTGATACGCAGTATTTT
CASSERQGSEGDTQYF
>NA|TRBD2|TRBV13|TRBJ2-7
TGTGCCAGCAGCTTTAGCGGGAGATACGACGAGCAGTACTTC
CASSFSGRYDEQYF
>NA|NA|TRBV10-3|TRBJ2-1
TGTGCCACTTTAGCGGAAAACTCCTACAATGAGCAGTTCTTC
CATLAENSYNEQFF
>NA|NA|TRBV19|TRBJ2-5
TGTGCCAGTAGTATGGCCGTGAGGGGGAGAGAGACCCAGTACTTC
CASSMAVRGRETQYF
>NA|TRBD1|TRBV2|TRBJ2-5
TGTGCCAGCAACCAGGGGGAAGAGACCCAGTACTTC
CASNQGEETQYF
>NA|NA|TRBV7-9|TRBJ2-7
TGTGCCAGCAGCTTGTTGGCAGGGCGATCCTACGAGCAGTACTTC
CASSLLAGRSYEQYF